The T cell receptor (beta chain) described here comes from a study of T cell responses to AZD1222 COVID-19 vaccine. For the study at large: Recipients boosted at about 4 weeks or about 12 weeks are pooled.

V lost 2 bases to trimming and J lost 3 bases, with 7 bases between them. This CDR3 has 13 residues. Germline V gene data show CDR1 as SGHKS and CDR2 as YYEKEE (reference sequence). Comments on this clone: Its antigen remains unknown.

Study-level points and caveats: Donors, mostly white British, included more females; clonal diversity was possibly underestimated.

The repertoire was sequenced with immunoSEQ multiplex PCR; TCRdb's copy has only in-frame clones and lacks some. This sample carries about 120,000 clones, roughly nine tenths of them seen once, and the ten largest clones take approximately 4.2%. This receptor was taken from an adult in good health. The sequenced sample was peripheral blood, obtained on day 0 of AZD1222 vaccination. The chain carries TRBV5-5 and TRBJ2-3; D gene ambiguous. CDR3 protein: CASSFPWTDTQYF. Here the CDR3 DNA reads TGTGCCAGCAGCTTCCCTTGGACAGATACGCAGTATTTT. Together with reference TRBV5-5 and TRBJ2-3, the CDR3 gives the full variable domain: DAGVTQSPTHLIKTRGQQVTLRCSPISGHKSVSWYQQVLGQGPQFIFQYYEKEERGRGNFPDRFSARQFPNYSSELNVNALLLGDSALYLCASSFPWTDTQYFGPGTRLTVL.